Each of the 11 T cell receptor beta chains below was sequenced from the same sample in a study of shared clonotypes between healthy human individuals (TCRdb year 2020). Libraries were constructed by the immunoSEQ multiplex PCR assay. TCRdb took over this immuneACCESS table, retaining in-frame rearrangements with V and J assigned. Such tables are incomplete; in checked studies, under half of the missing clones stem from an unresolved V gene, and the remainder is unexplained. The sample records more than 1.2 million clones, 98% of which are singletons. Approximately 0.4% of the sample lies in the top ten. The sequencing input was naive CD4+ T cells sorted from blood. Per the publication, the cell subset or site label means: CD45RA+ positively selected. The receptors were gathered from a man aged 25-45 years in good health.

V and J are TRBV9 and TRBJ2-1; 8 nucleotides agree with TRBD2. The CDR3 runs 15 residues. The germline V gene has CDR1 SGDLS and CDR2 YYNGEE. The trim removed 0 bases at V and 6 bases at J, leaving 5 bases unmatched. CDR3 sequence: CASSVAGGDSNEQFF. CDR3 coding DNA: TGTGCCAGCAGCGTAGCGGGAGGGGATAGCAATGAGCAGTTCTTC.

The J gene is TRBJ1-1, the V gene TRBV11-3; D is ambiguous. Trimming took off 3 bases at V and 3 bases at J, with 14 bases between the two ends. Germline V gene lookup returns CDR1 SGHNT and CDR2 YENEEA. CDR3 length equals 15 residues. The CDR3 nucleotides are TGTGCCAGCAGCTTTTCCGGGGTTGAGGACACTGAAGCTTTCTTT. It codes for CASSFSGVEDTEAFF.

This clone came up once. Additional DNA sequences in this sample encode the identical CDR3. The J gene is TRBJ2-5, the V gene TRBV5-1; a weak D match, TRBD2 (6 bases). Per the germline V gene, CDR1 is SGHRS and CDR2 is YFSETQ. V lost 4 bases, J lost 4 bases, and 11 bases lay in between. The CDR3 covers 13 residues. The DNA for the CDR3 is TGCGCCAGCAGCCTCGGGACTCGAGAGACCCAGTACTTC. This translates into CASSLGTRETQYF.

The chain employs TRBV11-3 and TRBJ2-1, with TRBD2 identical over 9 bases. V lost 3 bases and J lost 0; bases outside the gene matches: 9. Looked up from germline, CDR1 is SGHNT and CDR2 is YENEEA. The CDR3 consists of 18 residues. CDR3: CASSFLAGGSSSYNEQFF. The CDR3 region has the DNA TGTGCCAGCAGCTTTCTCGCGGGAGGGTCCAGCTCCTACAATGAGCAGTTCTTC.

The chain combines TRBV5-1 with TRBJ1-1; perhaps TRBD1 as D (6 bases). Germline V gene data show CDR1 as SGHRS and CDR2 as YFSETQ. V lost 0 bases and J 4 bases, leaving 16 bases between the germline ends. The CDR3 is made up of 16 amino acids. CDR3: CASSLEQGIRGTEAFF. CDR3 nucleotide sequence: TGCGCCAGCAGCTTGGAACAGGGCATAAGGGGCACTGAAGCTTTCTTT.

The chain employs TRBV25-1 and TRBJ1-5, with 7 nucleotides matching TRBD1. CDR3 length: 15 amino acids. With 2 bases clipped from V and 5 bases from J, the junction kept 6 bases outside the gene matches. Germline lookup yields CDR1 MGHDK and CDR2 SYGVNS. CDR3 sequence reads: CASSELDRDDQPQHF. In nucleotides, the CDR3 is TGTGCCAGCAGTGAACTCGACAGGGATGATCAGCCCCAGCATTTT.

This clone appeared a single time. V and J are TRBV7-8 and TRBJ2-6; D unresolved. Germline V gene lookup returns CDR1 SGHVS and CDR2 FQNEAQ. The V end lost 5 bases, the J end lost 11 bases, and 16 bases lay between the germline ends. The CDR3 extends over 14 amino acids. The CDR3 coding sequence is TGTGCCAGCAGCCCCCGGGCCCTCAGCCACGTCCTGACTTTC. It yields the protein CASSPRALSHVLTF.

This chain links TRBV28 with TRBJ2-1, with D possibly called TRBD1 or TRBD2 (5 bases each). The CDR3 covers 12 residues. From germline, CDR1 is MDHEN and CDR2 SYDVKM. Trimming left V 7 bases short and J 4 bases short, with 8 bases between. The CDR3 region is CASIGGYNEQFF. The CDR3 DNA sequence: TGTGCCAGCATTGGGGGTTACAATGAGCAGTTCTTC.

The chain joins TRBV5-4 to TRBJ1-2; the D is unclear. The CDR3 covers 14 residues. Trimming left V 0 bases short and J 5 bases short, with 11 bases between. CDR1 and CDR2 from the germline V gene are SGHNT and YYREEE (reference sequence). The CDR3 coding sequence is TGTGCCAGCAGCTTGGCCGAGAGTAGATATGGCTACACCTTC. It specifies CASSLAESRYGYTF. Complete variable domain (other parts from reference TRBV5-4 and TRBJ1-2): ETGVTQSPTHLIKTRGQQVTLRCSSQSGHNTVSWYQQALGQGPQFIFQYYREEENGRGNFPPRFSGLQFPNYSSELNVNALELDDSALYLCASSLAESRYGYTFGSGTRLTVV.

This sequence joins TRBV5-1 and TRBJ1-1; D uncertain. The CDR3 consists of 16 residues. CDR1 and CDR2 from the germline V gene are SGHRS and YFSETQ. V lost 0 bases to trimming and J lost 2 bases, with 14 bases between them. CDR3 DNA sequence: TGCGCCAGCAGCTTGGGGTTCGGGGAATTTAACACTGAAGCTTTCTTT. This gives the protein CASSLGFGEFNTEAFF.

The chain has TRBV7-2 and TRBJ2-1; 8 bases are shared with TRBD2. The CDR3 runs to 15 residues. With V trimmed by 3 bases and J by 3 bases, 4 bases remained unmatched. Germline V gene sequence: CDR1 SGHTA, CDR2 FQGNSA. CDR3 nucleotides: TGTGCCAGCAGCTTGACTAGCGTATACTACAATGAGCAGTTCTTC. Protein product: CASSLTSVYYNEQFF.